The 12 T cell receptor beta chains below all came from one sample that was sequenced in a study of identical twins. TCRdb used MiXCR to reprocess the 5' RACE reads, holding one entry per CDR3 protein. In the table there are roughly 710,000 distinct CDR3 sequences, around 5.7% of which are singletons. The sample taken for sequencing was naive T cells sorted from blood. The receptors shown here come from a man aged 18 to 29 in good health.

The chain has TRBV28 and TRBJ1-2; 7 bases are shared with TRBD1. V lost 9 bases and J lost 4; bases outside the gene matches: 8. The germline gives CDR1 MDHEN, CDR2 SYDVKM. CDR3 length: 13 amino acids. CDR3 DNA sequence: TGTGCCAGTGGTCAGACAGGGTCCTATGGCTACACCTTC. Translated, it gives CASGQTGSYGYTF.

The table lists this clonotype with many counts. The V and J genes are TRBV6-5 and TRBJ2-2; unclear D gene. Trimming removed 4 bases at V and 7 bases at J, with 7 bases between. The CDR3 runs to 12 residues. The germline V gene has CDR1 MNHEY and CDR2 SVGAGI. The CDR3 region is CASSFLNGELFF. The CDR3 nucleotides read TGTGCCAGCAGTTTTTTGAACGGGGAGCTGTTTTTT.

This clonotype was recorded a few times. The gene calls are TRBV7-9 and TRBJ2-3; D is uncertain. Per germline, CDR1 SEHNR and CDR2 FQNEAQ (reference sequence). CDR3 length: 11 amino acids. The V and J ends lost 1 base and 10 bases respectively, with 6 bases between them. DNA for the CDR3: TGTGCCAGCAGCTTAGATGGTGCGCAGTATTTT. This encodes CASSLDGAQYF.

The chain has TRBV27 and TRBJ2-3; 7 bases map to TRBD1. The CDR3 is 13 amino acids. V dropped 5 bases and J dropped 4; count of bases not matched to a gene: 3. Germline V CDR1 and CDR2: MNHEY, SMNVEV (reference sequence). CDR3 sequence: CASSRDRADTQYF. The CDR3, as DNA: TGTGCCAGCAGTCGGGACAGAGCAGATACGCAGTATTTT.

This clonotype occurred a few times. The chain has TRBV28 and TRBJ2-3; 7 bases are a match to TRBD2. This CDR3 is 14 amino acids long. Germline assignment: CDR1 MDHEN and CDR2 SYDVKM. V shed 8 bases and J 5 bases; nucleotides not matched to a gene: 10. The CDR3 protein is CASGAGELRDTQYF. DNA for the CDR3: TGTGCCAGCGGGGCGGGAGAGCTTCGAGATACGCAGTATTTT.

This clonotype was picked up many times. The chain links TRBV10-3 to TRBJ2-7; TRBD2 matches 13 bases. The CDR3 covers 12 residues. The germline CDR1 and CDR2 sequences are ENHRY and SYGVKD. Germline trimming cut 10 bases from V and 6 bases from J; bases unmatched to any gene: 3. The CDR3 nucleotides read TGTGCCAAAGGACTAGCGGGAGTCGAGCAGTACGTC. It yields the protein CAKGLAGVEQYV.

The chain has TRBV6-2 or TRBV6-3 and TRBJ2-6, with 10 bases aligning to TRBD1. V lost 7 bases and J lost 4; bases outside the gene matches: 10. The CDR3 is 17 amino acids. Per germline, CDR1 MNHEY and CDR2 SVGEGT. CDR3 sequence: CASMGPGQGTGANVLTF. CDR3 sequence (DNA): TGTGCCAGCATGGGACCGGGACAGGGGACCGGGGCCAACGTCCTGACTTTC.

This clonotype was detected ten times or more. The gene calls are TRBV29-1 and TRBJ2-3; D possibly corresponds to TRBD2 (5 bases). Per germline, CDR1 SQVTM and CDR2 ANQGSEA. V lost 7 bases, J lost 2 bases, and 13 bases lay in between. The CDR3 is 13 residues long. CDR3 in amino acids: CSERRGDTDTQYF. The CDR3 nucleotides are TGCAGCGAACGCCGGGGAGACACAGATACGCAGTATTTT.

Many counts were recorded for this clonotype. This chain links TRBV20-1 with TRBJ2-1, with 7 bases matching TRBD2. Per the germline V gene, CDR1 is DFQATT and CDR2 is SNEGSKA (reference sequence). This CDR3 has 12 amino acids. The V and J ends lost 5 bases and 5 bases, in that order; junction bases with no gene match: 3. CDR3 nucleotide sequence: TGCAGTGCTGCGGGAGCGCACAATGAGCAGTTCTTC. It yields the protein CSAAGAHNEQFF.

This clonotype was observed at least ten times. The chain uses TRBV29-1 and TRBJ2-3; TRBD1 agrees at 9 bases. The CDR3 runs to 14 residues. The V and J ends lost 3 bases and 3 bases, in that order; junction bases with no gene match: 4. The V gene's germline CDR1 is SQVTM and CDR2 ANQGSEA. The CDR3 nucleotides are TGCAGCGTTGACCGACAGGGGGGGACAGATACGCAGTATTTT. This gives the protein CSVDRQGGTDTQYF.

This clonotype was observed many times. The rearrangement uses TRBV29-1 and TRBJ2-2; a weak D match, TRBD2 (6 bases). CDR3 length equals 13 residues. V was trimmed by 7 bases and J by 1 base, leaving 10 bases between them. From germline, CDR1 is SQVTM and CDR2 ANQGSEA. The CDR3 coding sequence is TGCAGCGCCGTAGCGGTGAACACCGGGGAGCTGTTTTTT. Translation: CSAVAVNTGELFF.

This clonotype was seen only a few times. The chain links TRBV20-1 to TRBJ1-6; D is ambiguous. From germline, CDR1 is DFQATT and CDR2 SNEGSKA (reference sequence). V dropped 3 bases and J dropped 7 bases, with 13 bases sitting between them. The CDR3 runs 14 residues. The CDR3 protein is CSASGSRVNSPLHF. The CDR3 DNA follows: TGCAGTGCTAGTGGCAGCCGGGTGAATTCACCCCTCCACTTT.